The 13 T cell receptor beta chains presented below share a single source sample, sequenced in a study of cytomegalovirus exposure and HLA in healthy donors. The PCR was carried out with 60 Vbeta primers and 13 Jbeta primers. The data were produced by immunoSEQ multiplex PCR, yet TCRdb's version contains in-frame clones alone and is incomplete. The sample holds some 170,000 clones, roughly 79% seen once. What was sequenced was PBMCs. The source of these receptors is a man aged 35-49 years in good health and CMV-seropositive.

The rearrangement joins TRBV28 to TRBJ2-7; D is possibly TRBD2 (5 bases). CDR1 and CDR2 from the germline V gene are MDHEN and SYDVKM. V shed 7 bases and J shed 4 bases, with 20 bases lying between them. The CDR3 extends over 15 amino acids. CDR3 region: CASNRVGNRVYEQYF. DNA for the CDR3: TGTGCCAGCAACCGAGTCGGGAACCGCGTATACGAGCAGTACTTC.

The DNA of the CDR3 is TGTGCCAGCTCACCCGGGACTAGCGGAACCACAGATACGCAGTATTTT. As protein: CASSPGTSGTTDTQYF. The chain couples TRBV18 to TRBJ2-3, with 11 bases matching TRBD2. Germline V gene sequence: CDR1 KGHSH, CDR2 LQKENI. V shed 3 bases, J shed 2 bases, and the junction held 4 bases outside the gene matches. The CDR3 totals 16 residues.

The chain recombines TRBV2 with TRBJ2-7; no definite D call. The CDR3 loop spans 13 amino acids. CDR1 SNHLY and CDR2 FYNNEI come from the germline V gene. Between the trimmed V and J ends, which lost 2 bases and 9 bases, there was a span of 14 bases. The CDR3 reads CASSELDSPRQYF. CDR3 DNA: TGTGCCAGCAGTGAACTCGATAGCCCCAGGCAGTACTTC.

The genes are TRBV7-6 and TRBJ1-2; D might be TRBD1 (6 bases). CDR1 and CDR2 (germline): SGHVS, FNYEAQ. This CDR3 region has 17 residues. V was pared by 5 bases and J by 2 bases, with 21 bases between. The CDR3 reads CASSPIVGGGYNYGYTF. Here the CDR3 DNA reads TGTGCCAGCAGCCCCATTGTTGGGGGCGGATACAACTATGGCTACACCTTC. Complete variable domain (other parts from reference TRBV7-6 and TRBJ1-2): GAGVSQSPRYKVTKRGQDVALRCDPISGHVSLYWYRQALGQGPEFLTYFNYEAQQDKSGLPNDRFSAERPEGSISTLTIQRTEQRDSAMYRCASSPIVGGGYNYGYTFGSGTRLTVV.

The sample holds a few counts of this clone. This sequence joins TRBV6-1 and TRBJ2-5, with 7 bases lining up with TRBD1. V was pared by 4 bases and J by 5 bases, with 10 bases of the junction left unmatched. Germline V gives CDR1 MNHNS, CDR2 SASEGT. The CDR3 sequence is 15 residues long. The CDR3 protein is CASSGKDRVLETQYF. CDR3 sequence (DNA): TGTGCCAGCAGTGGGAAAGACAGGGTATTGGAGACCCAGTACTTC.

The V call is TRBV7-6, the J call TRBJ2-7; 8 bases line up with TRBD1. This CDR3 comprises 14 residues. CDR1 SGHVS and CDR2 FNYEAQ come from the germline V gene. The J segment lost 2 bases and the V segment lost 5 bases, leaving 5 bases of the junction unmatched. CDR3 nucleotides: TGTGCCAGCAGCATAGGACAGGGCCCCTACGAGCAGTACTTC. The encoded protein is CASSIGQGPYEQYF.

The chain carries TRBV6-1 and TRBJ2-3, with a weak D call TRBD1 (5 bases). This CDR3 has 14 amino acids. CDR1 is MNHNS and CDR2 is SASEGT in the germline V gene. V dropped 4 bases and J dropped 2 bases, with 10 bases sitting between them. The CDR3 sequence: CASSVGRATDTQYF. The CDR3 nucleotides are TGTGCCAGCAGTGTGGGCAGGGCCACAGATACGCAGTATTTT.

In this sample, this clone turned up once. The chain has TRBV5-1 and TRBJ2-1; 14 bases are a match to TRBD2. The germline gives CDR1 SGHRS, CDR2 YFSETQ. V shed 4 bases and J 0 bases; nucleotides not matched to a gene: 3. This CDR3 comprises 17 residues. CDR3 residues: CASSRGTSGSSYNEQFF. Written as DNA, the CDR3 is TGCGCCAGCAGCAGAGGGACTAGCGGGAGCTCCTACAATGAGCAGTTCTTC.

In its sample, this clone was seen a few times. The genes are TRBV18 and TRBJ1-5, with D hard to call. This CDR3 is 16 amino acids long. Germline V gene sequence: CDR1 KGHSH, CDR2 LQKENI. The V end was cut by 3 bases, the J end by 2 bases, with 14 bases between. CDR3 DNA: TGTGCCAGCTCACCCCCCGGGTGGAGTGGCAATCAGCCCCAGCATTTT. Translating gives CASSPPGWSGNQPQHF.

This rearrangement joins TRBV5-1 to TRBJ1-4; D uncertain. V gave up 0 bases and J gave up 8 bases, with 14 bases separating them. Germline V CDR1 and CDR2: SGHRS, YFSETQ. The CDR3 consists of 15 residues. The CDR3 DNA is TGCGCCAGCAGCTTGGGAGGATCAGGAGGGGAAAAACTGTTTTTT. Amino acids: CASSLGGSGGEKLFF.

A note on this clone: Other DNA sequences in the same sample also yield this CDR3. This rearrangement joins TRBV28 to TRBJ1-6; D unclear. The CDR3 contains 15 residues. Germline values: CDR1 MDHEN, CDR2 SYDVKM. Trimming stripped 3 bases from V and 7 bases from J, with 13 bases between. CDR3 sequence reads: CASSFLAGNNSPLHF. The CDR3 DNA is TGTGCCAGCAGTTTTCTCGCGGGGAACAATTCACCCCTCCACTTT.

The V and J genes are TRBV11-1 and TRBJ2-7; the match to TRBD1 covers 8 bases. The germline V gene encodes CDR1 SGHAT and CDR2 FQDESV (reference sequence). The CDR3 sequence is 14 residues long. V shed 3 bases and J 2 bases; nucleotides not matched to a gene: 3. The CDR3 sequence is CASSFRTGPYEQYF. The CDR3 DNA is TGTGCCAGCAGCTTTCGGACAGGGCCCTACGAGCAGTACTTC.

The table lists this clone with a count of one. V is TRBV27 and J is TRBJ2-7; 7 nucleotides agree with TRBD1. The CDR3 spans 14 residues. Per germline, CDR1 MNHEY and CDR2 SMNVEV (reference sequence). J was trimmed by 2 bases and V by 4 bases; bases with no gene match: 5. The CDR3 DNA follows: TGTGCCAGCAGTTCCAGGGGGTCCCCCTACGAGCAGTACTTC. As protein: CASSSRGSPYEQYF.